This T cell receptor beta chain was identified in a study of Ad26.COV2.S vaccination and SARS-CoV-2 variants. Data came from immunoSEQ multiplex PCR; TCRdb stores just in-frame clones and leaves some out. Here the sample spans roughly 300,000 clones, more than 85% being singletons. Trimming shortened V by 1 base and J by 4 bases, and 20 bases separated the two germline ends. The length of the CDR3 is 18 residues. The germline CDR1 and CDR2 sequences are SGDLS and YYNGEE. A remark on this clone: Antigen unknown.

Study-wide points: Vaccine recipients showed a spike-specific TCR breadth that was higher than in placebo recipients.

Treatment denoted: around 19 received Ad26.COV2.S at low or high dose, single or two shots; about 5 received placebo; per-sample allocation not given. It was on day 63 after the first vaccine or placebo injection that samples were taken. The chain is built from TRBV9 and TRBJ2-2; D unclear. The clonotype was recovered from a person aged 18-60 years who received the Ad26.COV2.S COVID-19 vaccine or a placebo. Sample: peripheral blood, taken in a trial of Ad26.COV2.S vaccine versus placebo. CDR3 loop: CASSVMAQPTSSTGELFF. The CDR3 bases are TGTGCCAGCAGCGTAATGGCTCAACCGACAAGTAGCACCGGGGAGCTGTTTTTT.